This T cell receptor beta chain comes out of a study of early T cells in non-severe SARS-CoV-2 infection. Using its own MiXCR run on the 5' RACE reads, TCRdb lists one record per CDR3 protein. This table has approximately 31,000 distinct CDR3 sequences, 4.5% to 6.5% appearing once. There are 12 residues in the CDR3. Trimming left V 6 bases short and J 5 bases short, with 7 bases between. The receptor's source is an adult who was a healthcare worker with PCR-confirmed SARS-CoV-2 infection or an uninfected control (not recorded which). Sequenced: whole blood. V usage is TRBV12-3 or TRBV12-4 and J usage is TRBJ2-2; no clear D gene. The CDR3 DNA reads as TGTGCCAGCAGCCGACGGACCGGGGAGCTGTTTTTT. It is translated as CASSRRTGELFF.